The 24 T cell receptor beta chains listed next were all sequenced from one sample in a study of cytomegalovirus exposure and HLA in healthy donors. Primers included in the PCR were 60 Vbeta and 13 Jbeta primers. Produced via immunoSEQ multiplex PCR; TCRdb's table is partial and in-frame only. The profile shows about 120,000 clones, nearly 80% of them singletons. The source material was PBMCs. These receptor sequences come from a young woman in good health and CMV-seropositive.

This clone was detected only once. The rearrangement links TRBV5-4 to TRBJ2-2; a weak D match, TRBD1 (5 bases). V lost 2 bases to trimming and J lost 4 bases, with 18 bases between them. The germline V gene has CDR1 SGHNT and CDR2 YYREEE (reference sequence). CDR3 length: 17 residues. The CDR3, as DNA: TGTGCCAGCAGCTTAGGGTCAGGGTTTTTGTCCACCGGGGAGCTGTTTTTT. Translating gives CASSLGSGFLSTGELFF.

The chain has TRBV5-1 and TRBJ2-3; TRBD1 agrees at 12 bases. The CDR3 is 16 amino acids. Germline-derived CDR1 and CDR2 are SGHRS and YFSETQ. Losses at the gene ends were 1 base for V and 3 bases for J; bases not matched to a gene: 3. CDR3 loop: CASSLRDRGLTDTQYF. The CDR3 nucleotides read TGCGCCAGCAGCTTGAGGGACAGGGGGCTTACAGATACGCAGTATTTT.

V and J are TRBV19 and TRBJ1-2, with D uncertain. Germline V gene data show CDR1 as LNHDA and CDR2 as SQIVND (reference sequence). This CDR3 is 13 amino acids long. V was shortened by 2 bases and J by 5 bases, with 9 bases between the two germline ends. The CDR3 sequence: CASSISGMYGYTF. CDR3 bases: TGTGCCAGTAGTATAAGCGGAATGTATGGCTACACCTTC.

The rearrangement links TRBV18 to TRBJ2-7; no reliable D call. The CDR3 runs 13 residues. Trimming left V 3 bases short and J 0 bases short, with 6 bases between. The V gene's germline CDR1 is KGHSH and CDR2 LQKENI. CDR3 sequence: CASSPVPSYEQYF. The DNA for the CDR3 is TGTGCCAGCTCACCCGTCCCCTCCTACGAGCAGTACTTC.

The chain carries TRBV15 and TRBJ2-1, with D possibly TRBD2 on 6 matching bases. CDR3 length: 15 residues. Germline CDR1 is LNHNV and CDR2 is YYDKDF (reference sequence). The V end was cut by 0 bases, the J end by 5 bases, with 11 bases between. The CDR3 bases are TGTGCCACCAGCAGAGATCATTGGGGGGACAATGAGCAGTTCTTC. Translated, it gives CATSRDHWGDNEQFF.

The rearrangement joins TRBV6-1 to TRBJ2-7; 7 bases are shared with TRBD2. CDR3 length: 16 amino acids. Germline V gives CDR1 MNHNS, CDR2 SASEGT. The ends lost 2 bases at V and 7 bases at J; junction bases unmatched: 14. The CDR3 nucleotides read TGTGCCAGCAGTGAACCCCGAGTGGGGCGGGGAGGGGAGCAGTACTTC. Translated, it gives CASSEPRVGRGGEQYF.

The chain links TRBV5-6 to TRBJ1-2; no reliable D call. The germline gives CDR1 SGHDT, CDR2 YYEEEE. V lost 2 bases, J lost 0 bases, and 5 bases lay in between. CDR3 size: 13 residues. CDR3 in DNA: TGTGCCAGCAGCTTTACAGCTAACTATGGCTACACCTTC. This codes for CASSFTANYGYTF.

The chain employs TRBV4-2 and TRBJ2-3, with TRBD2 identical over 12 bases. CDR3 length: 16 amino acids. Germline-derived CDR1 and CDR2 are LGHNA and YNFKEQ. J lost 0 bases, V lost 3 bases, and 1 base had no gene match. CDR3 sequence (DNA): TGTGCCAGCAGCCACACTAGCGGGGGGAGCACAGATACGCAGTATTTT. It yields the protein CASSHTSGGSTDTQYF.

The rearrangement joins TRBV28 to TRBJ2-7; 9 bases match TRBD2. Per the germline V gene, CDR1 is MDHEN and CDR2 is SYDVKM. V trimming: 5 bases; J trimming: 6 bases; junction bases outside the gene matches: 11. This CDR3 contains 15 residues. The CDR3 loop reads CASSPRGAGGREQYF. In DNA form, the CDR3 reads TGTGCCAGCAGTCCCCGGGGAGCGGGGGGTCGCGAGCAGTACTTC.

Concerning this clone: The sample has other DNA sequences that encode this CDR3 too. The chain combines TRBV5-1 with TRBJ2-1; D gene ambiguous. In germline, CDR1 is SGHRS, CDR2 YFSETQ. V lost 0 bases and J lost 10, with 14 bases in between. The CDR3 loop spans 14 amino acids. Here the CDR3 reads CASSLARHSQEQFF. CDR3 DNA sequence: TGCGCCAGCAGCTTGGCTCGACACTCGCAAGAGCAGTTCTTC.

The chain carries TRBV27 and TRBJ2-3; TRBD2 agrees at 13 bases. The CDR3 is 19 residues long. Germline CDR1 is MNHEY and CDR2 is SMNVEV (reference sequence). Trimming removed 1 base from V and 0 bases from J; junction bases left unmatched: 7. The CDR3 coding sequence is TGTGCCAGCAGTTTATACAGGACTAGCGGGAGAACTAGCACAGATACGCAGTATTTT. Its protein is CASSLYRTSGRTSTDTQYF.

CDR3 amino acids: CASKVYGVMNTEAFF. DNA for the CDR3: TGTGCCAGCAAGGTTTACGGGGTTATGAACACTGAAGCTTTCTTT. The chain uses TRBV6-1 and TRBJ1-1, with no clear D. Germline CDR1 MNHNS, CDR2 SASEGT. The CDR3 runs to 15 residues. Trimming took off 7 bases at V and 0 bases at J, with 15 bases between the two ends.

The V and J genes are TRBV6-5 and TRBJ1-2; TRBD1 matches at 7 bases. The V segment lost 0 bases and the J segment 2 bases; nucleotides outside the gene matches: 6. CDR3 size: 16 residues. Germline-derived CDR1 and CDR2 are MNHEY and SVGAGI. This CDR3 is CASSYSLQGRNYGYTF. CDR3 DNA: TGTGCCAGCAGTTACTCGTTACAGGGGAGGAACTATGGCTACACCTTC.

This clone was picked up a small number of times. The gene calls are TRBV28 and TRBJ1-1; D is possibly TRBD1 (5 bases). The CDR3 spans 12 residues. Germline CDR1 is MDHEN and CDR2 is SYDVKM. V was cut by 2 bases and J by 11 bases, with 12 bases left in between. The CDR3 DNA sequence: TGTGCCAGCAGTTTACACCAGGGACTCGCTTTCTTT. This translates into CASSLHQGLAFF.

The CDR3 nucleotides read TGCGCCAGCAGCCAAGGTCGCGGAGAGGCGGGGGATCAGCCCCAGCATTTT. Translated: CASSQGRGEAGDQPQHF. V is TRBV4-3 and J is TRBJ1-5; D perhaps matches TRBD1 (5 bases). The CDR3 has 17 amino acids. Germline V gene lookup returns CDR1 LGHNA and CDR2 YSLEER. Between the trimmed V and J ends, which lost 1 base and 5 bases, there was a span of 18 bases.

The chain employs TRBV6-1 and TRBJ1-1; TRBD1 is a possible D gene (6 bases). Germline assignment: CDR1 MNHNS and CDR2 SASEGT. Trimming took off 3 bases at V and 1 base at J, with 9 bases between the two ends. The CDR3 runs 14 residues. CDR3 in amino acids: CASSEGHTNTEAFF. DNA for the CDR3: TGTGCCAGCAGTGAGGGACATACGAACACTGAAGCTTTCTTT.

The V and J genes are TRBV2 and TRBJ2-2, with D possibly matching TRBD2 (5 bases). Germline V CDR1 and CDR2: SNHLY, FYNNEI. The length of the CDR3 is 14 residues. The V gene lost 4 bases and the J gene lost 5 bases, with 11 bases spanning the gap. The CDR3 region has the DNA TGTGCCAGCAGTGGCGCCCCGGGGACCGGGGAGCTGTTTTTT. This encodes CASSGAPGTGELFF. The whole variable domain, filled in from reference TRBV2 and TRBJ2-2, reads EPEVTQTPSHQVTQMGQEVILRCVPISNHLYFYWYRQILGQKVEFLVSFYNNEISEKSEIFDDQFSVERPDGSNFTLKIRSTKLEDSAMYFCASSGAPGTGELFFGEGSRLTVL.

The rearrangement links TRBV28 to TRBJ2-1; 10 bases are a match to TRBD2. Germline V gene lookup returns CDR1 MDHEN and CDR2 SYDVKM. CDR3 size: 17 residues. V was clipped by 4 bases and J by 4 bases; unmatched bases: 10. CDR3 loop: CASSSASSGGLYNEQFF. The DNA for the CDR3 is TGTGCCAGCAGTTCGGCCTCTAGCGGGGGCTTATACAATGAGCAGTTCTTC.

The chain has TRBV15 and TRBJ2-2; possibly TRBD2 for D (7 bases). V was shortened by 3 bases and J by 5 bases, with 13 bases between the two germline ends. Germline V gene data show CDR1 as LNHNV and CDR2 as YYDKDF (reference sequence). This CDR3 has 15 amino acids. The CDR3 coding sequence is TGTGCCACCAGCAGGGGGGGGGCGTGGACCGGGGAGCTGTTTTTT. It is translated as CATSRGGAWTGELFF.

The chain employs TRBV7-2 and TRBJ2-7; the D is unclear. CDR3 length: 14 residues. The V gene lost 0 bases and the J gene lost 3 bases, with 9 bases spanning the gap. In germline, CDR1 is SGHTA, CDR2 FQGNSA. Here the CDR3 reads CASSLAVADYEQYF. In DNA form, the CDR3 reads TGTGCCAGCAGCTTAGCTGTGGCAGACTACGAGCAGTACTTC.

This chain connects TRBV5-6 to TRBJ1-5, with D unclear. The ends were cut back, 1 base at V and 3 bases at J, with 11 bases in the middle. The CDR3 contains 15 residues. Germline assignment: CDR1 SGHDT and CDR2 YYEEEE. Written as DNA, the CDR3 is TGTGCCAGCAGCTTGAGGAGGCGGCCCAATCAGCCCCAGCATTTT. This encodes CASSLRRRPNQPQHF.

The chain couples TRBV7-9 to TRBJ2-3, with D uncertain. The CDR3 has 10 amino acids. Per germline, CDR1 SEHNR and CDR2 FQNEAQ (reference sequence). Trimming shortened V by 5 bases and J by 6 bases, and 3 bases separated the two germline ends. DNA of the CDR3: TGTGCCAGCAGCGAGGATACGCAGTATTTT. It encodes CASSEDTQYF.

J is TRBJ2-1 and V is TRBV6-6, with TRBD2 matching over 12 bases. Unmatched junction bases numbered 9, after V lost 7 bases and J lost 5 bases. The CDR3 has 16 amino acids. The germline V gene encodes CDR1 MNHNY and CDR2 SVGAGI (reference sequence). CDR3 bases: TGTGCCAGCACCCCGATACTAGCGGGGGGAAACAATGAGCAGTTCTTC. This codes for CASTPILAGGNNEQFF.

V usage is TRBV18 and J usage is TRBJ2-2, with TRBD2 as a possible D gene (7 bases). V was cut by 1 base and J by 5 bases, with 14 bases left in between. CDR1 is KGHSH and CDR2 is LQKENI in the germline V gene. The CDR3 contains 16 residues. Written as DNA, the CDR3 is TGTGCCAGCTCACCACGGGGGGGCCAGTCGACCGGGGAGCTGTTTTTT. Translated, it gives CASSPRGGQSTGELFF.